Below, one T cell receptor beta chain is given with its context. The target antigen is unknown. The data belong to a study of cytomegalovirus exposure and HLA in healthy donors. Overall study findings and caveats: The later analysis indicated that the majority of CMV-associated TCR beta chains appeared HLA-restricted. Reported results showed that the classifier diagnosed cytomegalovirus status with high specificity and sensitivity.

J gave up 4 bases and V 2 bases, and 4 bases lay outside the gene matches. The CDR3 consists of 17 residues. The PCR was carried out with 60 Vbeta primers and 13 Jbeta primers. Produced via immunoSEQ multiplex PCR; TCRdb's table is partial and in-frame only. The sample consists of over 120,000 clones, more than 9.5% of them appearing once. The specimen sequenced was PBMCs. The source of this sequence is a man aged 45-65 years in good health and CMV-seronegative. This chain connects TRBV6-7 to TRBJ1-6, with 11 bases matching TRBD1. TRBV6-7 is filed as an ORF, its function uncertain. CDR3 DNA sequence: TGTGCCAGCAGTTACGGGGACAGGGGGGGATATAATTCACCCCTCCACTTT. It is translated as CASSYGDRGGYNSPLHF.